These T cell receptor beta chains were read from a single sample in a study of cytotoxic CD8 clonotypes in ibrutinib-treated CLL. Sequencing was performed with immunoSEQ multiplex PCR; in TCRdb, only in-frame clones are kept and a portion is missing. The data contain 150,000 to 200,000 clones, 70% to 85% of them singletons. The specimen comprised PBMCs, sampled after 12 months of ibrutinib treatment. The source is a human donor with chronic lymphocytic leukemia. Both conserved end residues are part of each CDR3. D genes are given only for firm matches. Size tells how often a clone was seen (once, few, many) or the class of an expanded clone, and some rows leave it out.

V gene	clone size	J gene	D gene	CDR3 DNA	CDR3 protein
TRBV6-5	NA	TRBJ2-7	NA	TGTGCCAGCAGACCCATTAGTGGCGAGCAGTACTTC	CASRPISGEQYF
TRBV7-3	NA	TRBJ1-6	NA	TGTGCCAGCAGCTTACGGGGTGTTGATTCACCCCTCCACTTT	CASSLRGVDSPLHF
TRBV5-4	NA	TRBJ2-4	NA	TGTGCCAGCAGCTCCCCTTCGATGGAAGGAAACCGGGTTCAGTACTTC	CASSSPSMEGNRVQYF
TRBV27	NA	TRBJ2-7	TRBD2	TGTGCCAGCAGTTTATCGGGTGGCGGGAGTCTGGGGCCCTACGAGCAGTACTTC	CASSLSGGGSLGPYEQYF
TRBV28	once	TRBJ1-3	NA	TGTGCCAGCAGTGCTGGAAACACCATATATTTT	CASSAGNTIYF
TRBV29-1	NA	TRBJ2-1	NA	TGCAGCGGCCGCATCACGAGCTCCTACAATGAGCAGTTCTTC	CSGRITSSYNEQFF
TRBV19	NA	TRBJ2-1	TRBD2	TGTGCCAGTACCCCCAACCCGGGACTAACGTACAATGAGCAGTTCTTC	CASTPNPGLTYNEQFF
TRBV5-6	NA	TRBJ2-7	TRBD1	TGTGCCAGCATCCACCGGACAGGGCAGAGGTCCTACGAGCAGTACTTC	CASIHRTGQRSYEQYF
TRBV5-4	NA	TRBJ2-1	NA	TGTGCCAGCAGCCCGGGATCCCGGAATGAGCAGTTCTTC	CASSPGSRNEQFF
TRBV25-1	once	TRBJ2-1	TRBD1	TGTGCCAGCAGTGAACATTTAGGGACAGGCTCCTACAATGAGCAGTTCTTC	CASSEHLGTGSYNEQFF
TRBV15	once	TRBJ2-6	NA	TGTGCCACCAGCAGAGCAACCGGGACAGGGGCCAACGTCCTGACTTTC	CATSRATGTGANVLTF
TRBV29-1	NA	TRBJ2-1	NA	TGCAGCGTTGTCTATTGGGAGTATGAGCAGTTCTTC	CSVVYWEYEQFF
TRBV6-1	NA	TRBJ1-2	TRBD1	TGTGCCAGCAGTGACGCGCGGACAGGCAGCTATGGCTACACCTTC	CASSDARTGSYGYTF
TRBV9	NA	TRBJ1-2	NA	TGTGCCAGCAGCCAAGGGGACACCGGAAACTATGGCTACACCTTC	CASSQGDTGNYGYTF
TRBV7-3	NA	TRBJ1-1	TRBD1	TGTGCCAGCGCGTTCTCGGGACAGCCGAACACTGAAGCTTTCTTT	CASAFSGQPNTEAFF